A selection of T cell receptor beta chains follows, all from one sample in a study of shared clonotypes between healthy human individuals. The assay was immunoSEQ multiplex PCR, and TCRdb's table has in-frame clones only and misses some. Of 2,100,000 or so clones listed, around 95% are singletons. Sequences were obtained from naive CD4+ T cells sorted from blood. The receptor source for this set is a man aged 18 to 29 in good health. The CDR3 runs from the conserved cysteine through the conserved F or W. A D gene is named only where the DNA matches it firmly. Where a row states a size, it is once, few, many or the class of an expanded clone; other rows omit it.

.	TRBJ1-4	.	14	TRBV5-1	CASSQVPVEEKLFF	TGCGCCAGCAGCCAGGTTCCGGTGGAGGAAAAACTGTTTTTT
.	TRBJ2-3	TRBD2	16	TRBV5-4	CASSPAGGMSTDTQYF	TGTGCCAGCAGCCCGGCGGGGGGGATGAGCACAGATACGCAGTATTTT
.	TRBJ2-5	.	18	TRBV25-1	CASSEPSVLGQRGETQYF	.
.	TRBJ1-1	.	13	TRBV10-2	CASSDFQTAEAFF	TGCGCCAGCAGTGATTTTCAGACGGCTGAAGCTTTCTTT
.	TRBJ2-5	TRBD1	14	TRBV6-6	CASSYSRQGGTQYF	TGTGCCAGCAGTTACTCGAGACAGGGTGGGACCCAGTACTTC
once	TRBJ1-2	.	13	TRBV6-5	CASSNTAGYGYTF	TGTGCCAGCAGTAACACTGCCGGGTATGGCTACACCTTC
.	TRBJ1-2	TRBD1	14	TRBV6-5	CASRETGSVYGYTF	TGTGCCAGCAGGGAGACAGGGTCCGTCTATGGCTACACCTTC
once	TRBJ1-6	.	13	TRBV5-1	CASSLEAPPPLHF	TGCGCCAGCAGCTTGGAAGCTCCTCCACCCCTCCACTTT
.	TRBJ1-1	.	14	TRBV5-1	CASSLVLQNTEAFF	TGCGCCAGCAGCTTGGTGTTACAGAACACTGAAGCTTTCTTT
.	TRBJ1-3	.	16	TRBV4-3	CASSQDPSGPGNTIYF	TGCGCCAGCAGCCAAGATCCATCGGGACCTGGAAACACCATATATTTT